The 27 T cell receptor beta chains listed next were all sequenced from one sample in a study of CD8+ T cells in alopecia areata. Treatment defined: oral pan-JAK inhibitor, 5-10 mg twice daily. RNA, once extracted, was reverse transcribed into cDNA for use as the sequencing template. Clones were read by immunoSEQ multiplex PCR, and TCRdb kept only the in-frame ones, dropping some. The sample shows about 110,000 clones, about 83% of them seen only once. The specimen was CD8+ T cells sorted from blood, collected at week 24, from a patient treated with tofacitinib. Source of these receptors: a human donor with alopecia areata.

V and J are TRBV30 and TRBJ2-5, with 8 bases fitting TRBD1. CDR1 GTSNPN and CDR2 SVGIG come from the germline V gene (reference sequence). The V segment lost 3 bases and the J segment 1 base; nucleotides outside the gene matches: 4. There are 14 residues in the CDR3. The CDR3 sequence is CAWSDRGPQETQYF. The CDR3 DNA reads as TGTGCCTGGAGCGACAGGGGTCCCCAAGAGACCCAGTACTTC.

The gene calls are TRBV5-6 and TRBJ1-5; tentative D call: TRBD1 (6 bases). Trimming removed 4 bases at V and 4 bases at J, with 15 bases between. Per the germline V gene, CDR1 is SGHDT and CDR2 is YYEEEE. This CDR3 has 15 amino acids. The CDR3 nucleotides read TGTGCCAGCAGCCTAGCAGGGGTAGGAAATCAGCCCCAGCATTTT. Encoded protein: CASSLAGVGNQPQHF.

This rearrangement joins TRBV11-3 to TRBJ2-1; TRBD1 matches at 9 bases. CDR1 and CDR2 from the germline V gene are SGHNT and YENEEA. The junction had 22 bases not matched to a gene; V was cut back by 5 bases and J by 5 bases. The CDR3 runs 20 residues. The CDR3 is CASSPWTGVSDGATNNEQFF. The CDR3 DNA reads TGTGCCAGCAGCCCATGGACAGGGGTAAGCGATGGCGCCACAAACAATGAGCAGTTCTTC.

The chain carries TRBV5-8 and TRBJ2-3; D gene uncertain. The germline V and J ends were trimmed by 2 bases and 6 bases, with 10 bases remaining between them. Looked up from germline, CDR1 is SGHTS and CDR2 is YDEGEE. The CDR3 has 13 residues. For the CDR3, the DNA is TGTGCCAGCAGCTTATCCTGGGCGGATACGCAGTATTTT. Translating it yields CASSLSWADTQYF.

This clone was recorded once. The V gene is TRBV13, the J gene TRBJ1-1; D not certain. Germline V CDR1 and CDR2: PRHDT, FYEKMQ (reference sequence). V was trimmed by 5 bases and J by 3 bases, leaving 4 bases between them. The CDR3 totals 11 residues. This CDR3 reads CASSADTEAFF. In nucleotides, the CDR3 is TGTGCCAGCAGCGCGGACACTGAAGCTTTCTTT.

This clone showed up just a few times. The V call is TRBV29-1, the J call TRBJ2-1, with D tentatively TRBD1 or TRBD2 (5 bases each). The V gene lost 2 bases and the J gene lost 6 bases, with 11 bases spanning the gap. The CDR3 has 13 residues. The germline gives CDR1 SQVTM, CDR2 ANQGSEA. The CDR3, as DNA: TGCAGCGTTGAATTGGGACGGCTCAATGAGCAGTTCTTC. Its translation is CSVELGRLNEQFF.

The chain joins TRBV10-3 to TRBJ1-2; 8 nucleotides line up with TRBD1. Germline CDR1 is ENHRY and CDR2 is SYGVKD. V was clipped by 4 bases and J by 2 bases; unmatched bases: 6. The CDR3 has 15 residues. The chain's CDR3 is CAISVVGTGNYGYTF. DNA of the CDR3: TGTGCCATCAGTGTCGTCGGGACAGGCAACTATGGCTACACCTTC.

The chain is built from TRBV29-1 and TRBJ2-7, with 7 nucleotides matching TRBD1. The germline gives CDR1 SQVTM, CDR2 ANQGSEA. CDR3 length: 13 amino acids. The V and J ends lost 3 bases and 2 bases, in that order; junction bases with no gene match: 4. The CDR3 DNA follows: TGCAGCGTTGAGGTAGGACAGGCCTACGAGCAGTACTTC. It encodes CSVEVGQAYEQYF.

The V gene is TRBV19, the J gene TRBJ2-7, with D unresolved. The CDR3 extends over 11 amino acids. V was shortened by 3 bases and J by 6 bases, with 6 bases between the two germline ends. Germline values: CDR1 LNHDA, CDR2 SQIVND (reference sequence). CDR3 in DNA: TGTGCCAGTAGTATGGGATCCGAGCAGTACTTC. It codes for CASSMGSEQYF.

This rearrangement joins TRBV12-5 to TRBJ1-4, with D possibly TRBD1 on 6 matching bases. CDR3 length: 16 amino acids. Trimming took 0 bases from V and 5 from J, leaving 13 bases between them. The germline V gene encodes CDR1 LGHNT and CDR2 FRNRAP. The CDR3: CASGLVQGPINEKLFF. The CDR3 DNA sequence: TGTGCTAGTGGTTTGGTACAGGGACCGATAAATGAAAAACTGTTTTTT.

This chain links TRBV2 with TRBJ2-5; D gene ambiguous. V lost 5 bases and J lost 5, with 18 bases in between. This CDR3 has 15 residues. CDR1 is SNHLY, CDR2 FYNNEI, per germline. The CDR3 DNA follows: TGTGCCAGCAGTTTGGGCGGTCAGTCAGCGGAGACCCAGTACTTC. Residues: CASSLGGQSAETQYF.

The chain couples TRBV5-1 to TRBJ1-5, with D perhaps matching TRBD1 (6 bases). There are 15 residues in the CDR3. From germline, CDR1 is SGHRS and CDR2 YFSETQ. Trimming removed 0 bases from V and 0 bases from J, with 7 bases in between. In nucleotides, the CDR3 is TGCGCCAGCAGCTTGGCAGGGGATAGCAATCAGCCCCAGCATTTT. Translated, it gives CASSLAGDSNQPQHF.

J is TRBJ2-1 and V is TRBV6-1; D is uncertain. In germline, CDR1 is MNHNS, CDR2 SASEGT. Trimming shortened V by 1 base and J by 3 bases, and 10 bases separated the two germline ends. CDR3 length equals 15 residues. The CDR3 DNA is TGTGCCAGCAGTGAAGATATCGGCTACTACAATGAGCAGTTCTTC. Translation gives CASSEDIGYYNEQFF.

The chain combines TRBV7-2 with TRBJ2-3, with 8 positions matching TRBD2. The germline V gene has CDR1 SGHTA and CDR2 FQGNSA. V shed 2 bases and J 2 bases; nucleotides not matched to a gene: 9. CDR3 length: 17 residues. This CDR3 is CASSLMAAGGLTDTQYF. CDR3 bases: TGTGCCAGCAGCTTAATGGCCGCGGGGGGCCTCACAGATACGCAGTATTTT.

The genes are TRBV7-2 and TRBJ2-7; D perhaps matches TRBD2 (6 bases). The V end was cut by 0 bases, the J end by 7 bases, with 7 bases between. CDR1 is SGHTA and CDR2 is FQGNSA in the germline V gene. The CDR3 length is 12 residues. In DNA form, the CDR3 reads TGTGCCAGCAGCTTAGCCGGGGGTGAGCAGTACTTC. This translates into CASSLAGGEQYF.

The rearrangement uses TRBV6-6 and TRBJ1-1; possibly TRBD1 for D (5 bases). Trimming shortened V by 0 bases and J by 5 bases, and 10 bases separated the two germline ends. Germline CDR1 MNHNY, CDR2 SVGAGI (reference sequence). This CDR3 has 14 residues. The CDR3 sequence is CASSYSGGLTEAFF. The CDR3 coding sequence is TGTGCCAGCAGTTACTCGGGGGGGTTGACTGAAGCTTTCTTT.

This chain uses TRBV5-6 with TRBJ2-1; possible D gene TRBD2, 5 bases. Germline loops: CDR1 SGHDT, CDR2 YYEEEE. There are 15 residues in the CDR3. V was cut by 0 bases and J by 13 bases, with 20 bases left in between. CDR3 sequence: CASSLDFGDPYKQFF. The CDR3 coding sequence is TGTGCCAGCAGCTTGGATTTCGGGGATCCTTACAAACAGTTCTTC.

The chain combines TRBV6-6 with TRBJ2-7, with a tentative D call TRBD1 (6 bases). CDR1 is MNHNY and CDR2 is SVGAGI in the germline V gene (reference sequence). This CDR3 region has 14 residues. Between the trimmed V and J ends, which lost 7 bases and 5 bases, there was a span of 18 bases. Here the CDR3 DNA reads TGTGCCAGCATGCTTTCACAGGGTTCCCACGAGCAGTACTTC. This encodes CASMLSQGSHEQYF.

This clone was seen a single time. The chain employs TRBV6-5 and TRBJ2-3; TRBD1 might be the D (5 bases). The germline V gene encodes CDR1 MNHEY and CDR2 SVGAGI. CDR3 length equals 14 residues. Trimming removed 0 bases from V and 6 bases from J, with 10 bases in between. The CDR3 region has the DNA TGTGCCAGCAGTTACTCCCTGGGGCAGGATACGCAGTATTTT. Translated: CASSYSLGQDTQYF.

The chain uses TRBV27 and TRBJ1-4; D perhaps matches TRBD1 (5 bases). CDR3 size: 15 residues. Germline values: CDR1 MNHEY, CDR2 SMNVEV (reference sequence). The V and J ends lost 6 bases and 3 bases respectively, with 14 bases between them. The CDR3 region has the DNA TGTGCCAGCAGCCTCGGATTGGGGGCTAATGAAAAACTGTTTTTT. It specifies CASSLGLGANEKLFF. The complete variable domain, with remaining parts taken from reference TRBV27 and TRBJ1-4, reads EAQVTQNPRYLITVTGKKLTVTCSQNMNHEYMSWYRQDPGLGLRQIYYSMNVEVTDKGDVPEGYKVSRKEKRNFPLILESPSPNQTSLYFCASSLGLGANEKLFFGSGTQLSVL.

The genes are TRBV2 and TRBJ2-1; TRBD1 matches 7 bases. CDR3 length: 13 residues. Trimming removed 8 bases from V and 7 bases from J; junction bases left unmatched: 8. Germline V gene data show CDR1 as SNHLY and CDR2 as FYNNEI. As DNA, the CDR3 is TGTGCCAGCTCCAGGGGCAGGGGGAATGAGCAGTTCTTC. Its protein is CASSRGRGNEQFF.

The chain joins TRBV4-2 to TRBJ2-7; D unresolved. The CDR3 covers 12 residues. Germline CDR1 and CDR2: LGHNA and YNFKEQ. The ends were cut back, 0 bases at V and 3 bases at J, with 3 bases in the middle. The CDR3 DNA is TGTGCCAGCAGCCAAGAGGGCTACGAGCAGTACTTC. It is translated as CASSQEGYEQYF.

This chain connects TRBV4-1 to TRBJ2-5; D unresolved. Germline assignment: CDR1 MGHRA and CDR2 YSYEKL. The V and J ends lost 4 bases and 0 bases respectively, with 12 bases between them. The CDR3 length is 15 residues. CDR3 in DNA: TGCGCCAGCAGCCCCTATTTGTCTTACCAAGAGACCCAGTACTTC. Protein sequence: CASSPYLSYQETQYF.

This clone has just one count. The chain has TRBV30 and TRBJ2-3; D may be TRBD2 (5 bases). V lost 0 bases, J lost 6 bases, and 10 bases lay in between. The CDR3 loop spans 13 amino acids. Germline CDR1 is GTSNPN and CDR2 is SVGIG (reference sequence). The CDR3 DNA is TGTGCCTGGAGTGTACTGTCGGGGGATACGCAGTATTTT. Translated: CAWSVLSGDTQYF.

The rearrangement links TRBV27 to TRBJ2-6; 7 nucleotides agree with TRBD1. The germline V gene has CDR1 MNHEY and CDR2 SMNVEV (reference sequence). Unmatched junction bases numbered 0, after V lost 2 bases and J lost 2 bases. CDR3 length: 15 amino acids. The CDR3 nucleotides are TGTGCCAGCAGTTTACAGGGGGCTGGGGCCAACGTCCTGACTTTC. Protein: CASSLQGAGANVLTF.

In regard to this clone: Other DNA sequences within the sample encode an identical CDR3. The chain employs TRBV7-9 and TRBJ2-2; D might be TRBD1 or TRBD2, each matching 6 bases. Trimming left V 5 bases short and J 5 bases short, with 15 bases between. The CDR3 loop spans 15 amino acids. From germline, CDR1 is SEHNR and CDR2 FQNEAQ (reference sequence). The CDR3 nucleotides read TGTGCCAGCAGCGGAGGGGGGCGGCCTACCGGGGAGCTGTTTTTT. This gives the protein CASSGGGRPTGELFF.

The rearrangement links TRBV7-2 to TRBJ2-7; D assignment may be TRBD1 or TRBD2 (6 bases each). Germline CDR1 reads SGHTA; CDR2 reads FQGNSA. The CDR3 extends over 13 amino acids. Deletions cut 3 bases from V and 2 bases from J, with 8 bases between. The CDR3 protein is CASSLGGTYEQYF. CDR3 DNA sequence: TGTGCCAGCAGCTTGGGGGGCACCTACGAGCAGTACTTC. The full variable domain, in which reference TRBV7-2 and TRBJ2-7 provide the parts outside the CDR3, is GAGVSQSPSNKVTEKGKDVELRCDPISGHTALYWYRQSLGQGLEFLIYFQGNSAPDKSGLPSDRFSAERTGGSVSTLTIQRTQQEDSAVYLCASSLGGTYEQYFGPGTRLTVT.